This is a list of T cell receptor beta chains from one sample in a study of blood T cells in healthy people across ages. TCRdb re-derived calls from the 5' RACE reads in MiXCR, one entry per CDR3 protein. This sample has about 970,000 distinct CDR3 sequences, with around 54% found just once. Specimen: blood. These receptors all come from an older woman in good health. Both conserved end residues are part of each CDR3. A D gene is named only where the DNA matches it firmly. Some rows mark clone size as missing; the rest say once, few, many or name a class of expanded clone.

CDR3 protein: CASSPFPGSNQPQHF
CDR3 DNA: TGTGCCAGCAGCCCCTTTCCCGGGAGCAATCAGCCCCAGCATTTT
D gene: .
J gene: TRBJ1-5
clone size: .
V gene: TRBV4-2

CDR3 protein: CASSQVRGSGSVYEQYF
CDR3 DNA: TGTGCCAGCAGCCAAGTTCGGGGTAGCGGGAGTGTTTACGAGCAGTACTTC
D gene: TRBD2
J gene: TRBJ2-7
clone size: .
V gene: TRBV14

CDR3 protein: CASIYGTGGNTIYF
CDR3 DNA: TGTGCCAGCATCTACGGGACGGGTGGAAACACCATATATTTT
D gene: .
J gene: TRBJ1-3
clone size: .
V gene: TRBV12-3/TRBV12-4

CDR3 protein: CASSLGGKGSPLHF
CDR3 DNA: TGTGCCAGCAGCTTAGGGGGGAAAGGCTCACCCCTCCACTTT
D gene: .
J gene: TRBJ1-6
clone size: .
V gene: TRBV7-2

CDR3 protein: CASSLTLGQGSNEQFF
CDR3 DNA: TGTGCCAGCAGCTTAACTCTCGGACAGGGTTCCAATGAGCAGTTCTTC
D gene: TRBD1
J gene: TRBJ2-1
clone size: .
V gene: TRBV7-8

CDR3 protein: CASSQGGDWRGYTF
CDR3 DNA: TGTGCCAGCAGCCAGGGCGGGGATTGGCGTGGCTACACCTTC
D gene: .
J gene: TRBJ1-2
clone size: .
V gene: TRBV4-2

CDR3 protein: CASSLEGAAPRYNEQFF
CDR3 DNA: TGTGCCAGCAGCTTGGAAGGGGCCGCTCCTAGATACAATGAGCAGTTCTTC
D gene: .
J gene: TRBJ2-1
clone size: few
V gene: TRBV11-3

CDR3 protein: CASSPGGRYQETQYF
CDR3 DNA: TGTGCCAGCAGTCCTGGGGGGAGATACCAAGAGACCCAGTACTTC
D gene: .
J gene: TRBJ2-5
clone size: .
V gene: TRBV6-5

CDR3 protein: CASSTLQGINQPQHF
CDR3 DNA: TGTGCCAGCAGTACCCTCCAGGGGATAAATCAGCCCCAGCATTTT
D gene: .
J gene: TRBJ1-5
clone size: .
V gene: TRBV6-5

CDR3 protein: CASSVARGDTQYF
CDR3 DNA: TGTGCCAGCAGCGTAGCCCGGGGGGATACGCAGTATTTT
D gene: .
J gene: TRBJ2-3
clone size: .
V gene: TRBV9

CDR3 protein: CASSYLGINTDTQYF
CDR3 DNA: TGTGCCAGCAGTTACCTGGGGATAAACACAGATACGCAGTATTTT
D gene: .
J gene: TRBJ2-3
clone size: few
V gene: TRBV6-5

CDR3 protein: CSASRLITSEQYF
CDR3 DNA: TGCAGTGCTAGCCGTCTAATAACCTCCGAGCAGTACTTC
D gene: .
J gene: TRBJ2-7
clone size: few
V gene: TRBV20-1

CDR3 protein: CASSRAGASTDTQYF
CDR3 DNA: TGTGCCAGCAGCAGGGCCGGCGCGAGCACAGATACGCAGTATTTT
D gene: .
J gene: TRBJ2-3
clone size: few
V gene: TRBV21-1

CDR3 protein: CASSRGKGELGENGYTF
CDR3 DNA: TGTGCCAGCAGCCGAGGGAAGGGGGAATTGGGGGAAAATGGCTACACCTTC
D gene: .
J gene: TRBJ1-2
clone size: .
V gene: TRBV7-2

CDR3 protein: CASSFSGRKNNEQYF
CDR3 DNA: TGTGCCAGCAGCTTTAGCGGGAGGAAAAACAATGAGCAGTACTTC
D gene: TRBD2
J gene: TRBJ2-7
clone size: few
V gene: TRBV7-9

CDR3 protein: CASSQPDGKAGGDTQYF
CDR3 DNA: TGTGCCAGCAGCCAACCGGACGGGAAAGCGGGAGGAGATACGCAGTATTTT
D gene: TRBD2
J gene: TRBJ2-3
clone size: once
V gene: TRBV4-2

CDR3 protein: CSVELRGRTALDEQYF
CDR3 DNA: TGCAGCGTTGAACTTCGCGGGCGGACCGCCTTGGACGAGCAGTACTTC
D gene: .
J gene: TRBJ2-7
clone size: .
V gene: TRBV29-1

CDR3 protein: CASSPQGESQYF
CDR3 DNA: TGTGCCAGCAGCCCCCAGGGAGAGTCCCAGTACTTC
D gene: .
J gene: TRBJ2-5
clone size: .
V gene: TRBV7-2

CDR3 protein: CASAGTSGSGEQFF
CDR3 DNA: TGCGCCAGCGCCGGGACTAGCGGGAGTGGTGAGCAGTTCTTC
D gene: TRBD2
J gene: TRBJ2-1
clone size: few
V gene: TRBV5-1

CDR3 protein: CSARDVYGTGAQETQYF
CDR3 DNA: TGCAGTGCTAGAGATGTTTATGGAACAGGGGCCCAAGAGACCCAGTACTTC
D gene: TRBD1
J gene: TRBJ2-5
clone size: few
V gene: TRBV20-1

CDR3 protein: CASSDLRQGADTQYF
CDR3 DNA: TGTGCCAGCAGTGATCTTAGACAGGGGGCAGATACGCAGTATTTT
D gene: TRBD1
J gene: TRBJ2-3
clone size: .
V gene: TRBV25-1

CDR3 protein: CASGRPGSYEQYF
CDR3 DNA: TGCGCCAGCGGGCGCCCAGGATCCTACGAGCAGTACTTC
D gene: .
J gene: TRBJ2-7
clone size: .
V gene: TRBV5-1

CDR3 protein: CASSPSGRANGHTF
CDR3 DNA: TGTGCCAGCAGCCCGAGTGGGAGGGCAAACGGCCACACCTTC
D gene: .
J gene: TRBJ1-2
clone size: .
V gene: TRBV7-2

CDR3 protein: CASSTHPYHREGADTQYF
CDR3 DNA: TGTGCCAGCAGCACTCACCCATACCACAGGGAAGGAGCAGATACGCAGTATTTT
D gene: .
J gene: TRBJ2-3
clone size: .
V gene: TRBV9

CDR3 protein: CASSQDLGGGLAKNIQYF
CDR3 DNA: TGTGCCAGCAGCCAAGATCTGGGGGGAGGACTAGCCAAAAACATTCAGTACTTC
D gene: .
J gene: TRBJ2-4
clone size: .
V gene: TRBV4-2

CDR3 protein: CASSSSATGFGSYNEQFF
CDR3 DNA: TGCGCCAGCAGCTCGAGCGCTACGGGTTTCGGCTCCTACAATGAGCAGTTCTTC
D gene: .
J gene: TRBJ2-1
clone size: .
V gene: TRBV5-1

CDR3 protein: CASSLSHRDERTEEQYF
CDR3 DNA: TGTGCCAGCAGCTTATCTCACCGGGACGAACGGACGGAAGAGCAGTACTTC
D gene: .
J gene: TRBJ2-7
clone size: .
V gene: TRBV7-4

CDR3 protein: CASSPGGDNERYF
CDR3 DNA: TGTGCCAGCAGCCCGGGGGGCGATAACGAGCGGTACTTC
D gene: .
J gene: TRBJ2-5
clone size: .
V gene: TRBV6-2/TRBV6-3

CDR3 protein: CAGGASGKTQYF
CDR3 DNA: TGTGCCGGTGGAGCGAGCGGGAAGACCCAGTACTTC
D gene: TRBD2
J gene: TRBJ2-5
clone size: .
V gene: TRBV7-6

CDR3 protein: CSVNRQGDTQYF
CDR3 DNA: TGCAGCGTTAACAGACAGGGGGATACGCAGTATTTT
D gene: TRBD1
J gene: TRBJ2-3
clone size: few
V gene: TRBV29-1

CDR3 protein: CARSTCVETQYF
CDR3 DNA: TGTGCCAGATCGACATGCGTGGAGACCCAGTACTTC
D gene: .
J gene: TRBJ2-5
clone size: .
V gene: TRBV7-4

CDR3 protein: CASSFRRDSAYIQYF
CDR3 DNA: TGTGCCAGCAGTTTTCGCCGGGACAGCGCGTACATTCAGTACTTC
D gene: TRBD1
J gene: TRBJ2-4
clone size: .
V gene: TRBV12-3/TRBV12-4

CDR3 protein: CASTASGGTDTQYF
CDR3 DNA: TGTGCCAGCACGGCTAGCGGGGGCACAGATACGCAGTATTTT
D gene: TRBD2
J gene: TRBJ2-3
clone size: .
V gene: TRBV6-2/TRBV6-3

CDR3 protein: CSARDPSGRYSSYEQYF
CDR3 DNA: TGCAGTGCTAGAGATCCTAGCGGGAGGTACAGCTCCTACGAGCAGTACTTC
D gene: TRBD2
J gene: TRBJ2-7
clone size: .
V gene: TRBV20-1

CDR3 protein: CASRPDFQETQYF
CDR3 DNA: TGTGCCAGCAGGCCTGACTTTCAAGAGACCCAGTACTTC
D gene: .
J gene: TRBJ2-5
clone size: .
V gene: TRBV11-2

CDR3 protein: CASSGVGQAIQYF
CDR3 DNA: TGTGCCAGCAGCGGGGTGGGGCAGGCCATTCAGTACTTC
D gene: .
J gene: TRBJ2-4
clone size: .
V gene: TRBV9

CDR3 protein: CSARDLEQNYGYTF
CDR3 DNA: TGCAGTGCTAGAGATCTTGAGCAGAACTATGGCTACACCTTC
D gene: .
J gene: TRBJ1-2
clone size: .
V gene: TRBV20-1

CDR3 protein: CASSQDGAGGLETQYF
CDR3 DNA: TGCGCCAGCAGCCAAGACGGAGCGGGAGGTCTGGAGACCCAGTACTTC
D gene: TRBD2
J gene: TRBJ2-5
clone size: few
V gene: TRBV4-1

CDR3 protein: CASSQPGQGLDGYTF
CDR3 DNA: TGCGCCAGCAGCCAACCTGGACAGGGTCTCGATGGCTACACCTTC
D gene: TRBD1
J gene: TRBJ1-2
clone size: few
V gene: TRBV4-1

CDR3 protein: CASSIEVIGANEKLFF
CDR3 DNA: TGCGCCAGCAGCATCGAGGTGATCGGAGCTAATGAAAAACTGTTTTTT
D gene: .
J gene: TRBJ1-4
clone size: .
V gene: TRBV5-1

CDR3 protein: CASRKQGRIEKLFF
CDR3 DNA: TGTGCCAGCAGAAAACAGGGGAGGATTGAAAAACTGTTTTTT
D gene: TRBD1
J gene: TRBJ1-4
clone size: .
V gene: TRBV12-3/TRBV12-4

CDR3 protein: CASSSSGVLFYEQCF
CDR3 DNA: TGTGCCAGCAGTTCCTCGGGAGTACTTTTCTACGAGCAGTGCTTC
D gene: .
J gene: TRBJ2-7
clone size: .
V gene: TRBV28

CDR3 protein: CASSQAPYFAGQPQHF
CDR3 DNA: TGCGCCAGCAGCCAAGCCCCCTACTTCGCAGGTCAGCCCCAGCATTTT
D gene: .
J gene: TRBJ1-5
clone size: .
V gene: TRBV4-1

CDR3 protein: CSASHAETQYF
CDR3 DNA: TGCAGTGCTAGTCACGCGGAGACCCAGTACTTC
D gene: .
J gene: TRBJ2-5
clone size: .
V gene: TRBV20-1

CDR3 protein: CASSLYRGPYEQYF
CDR3 DNA: TGTGCCAGCAGTTTGTACAGGGGGCCCTACGAGCAGTACTTC
D gene: TRBD1
J gene: TRBJ2-7
clone size: few
V gene: TRBV28

CDR3 protein: CASRPQLQGGEAFF
CDR3 DNA: TGTGCCAGCAGACCTCAGTTACAGGGTGGTGAAGCTTTCTTT
D gene: .
J gene: TRBJ1-1
clone size: .
V gene: TRBV7-9

CDR3 protein: CASSLDLAGGEQFF
CDR3 DNA: TGTGCCAGCAGCTTAGACCTAGCGGGAGGGGAGCAGTTCTTC
D gene: TRBD2
J gene: TRBJ2-1
clone size: few
V gene: TRBV7-9

CDR3 protein: CASSLAGTPRGYNSPLHF
CDR3 DNA: TGTGCCAGCAGCTTAGCGGGGACCCCTAGAGGGTATAATTCACCCCTCCACTTT
D gene: .
J gene: TRBJ1-6
clone size: few
V gene: TRBV7-6

CDR3 protein: CASRLTGSGEQYF
CDR3 DNA: TGTGCCAGCAGGCTGACAGGGTCAGGCGAGCAGTACTTC
D gene: TRBD1
J gene: TRBJ2-7
clone size: few
V gene: TRBV12-3/TRBV12-4

CDR3 protein: CSARDRSGEGYQPQHF
CDR3 DNA: TGCAGTGCTAGAGATCGGTCCGGGGAAGGGTATCAGCCCCAGCATTTT
D gene: .
J gene: TRBJ1-5
clone size: few
V gene: TRBV20-1